This T cell receptor beta chain was recovered during a study of blood T cell repertoires in COVID-19. The overall study: Collection of acute and convalescent COVID-19 samples took place in the United States, Italy and Spain. The cDNA or gDNA used as material had been derived from T cells, B-cell-depleted T cells, or PBMCs.

Trimming left V 3 bases short and J 10 bases short, with 26 bases between. Per germline, CDR1 SGHRS and CDR2 YFSETQ. The CDR3 has 17 amino acids. Per the original methods: Amplification from reference gene primers served as the basis for estimated nucleated cell counts. The data were produced by immunoSEQ multiplex PCR, yet TCRdb's version contains in-frame clones alone and is incomplete. For V, J and clone size, that table is used; D and trimming come from the DNA. The sample shows around 150,000 clones, 81% of them seen only once. This clone was counted only a few times. Sequenced: peripheral blood. This sequence originates from a man between 60 and 75 years old with active or convalescent COVID-19. This chain links TRBV5-1 with TRBJ2-1; weak D call: TRBD2 (7 bases). The CDR3 loop reads CASSWGPSGNTQGEQFF. The DNA for the CDR3 is TGCGCCAGCAGCTGGGGTCCTAGCGGAAATACCCAGGGGGAGCAGTTCTTC.